This T cell receptor (beta chain) appears in the sequencing data of a study of cytomegalovirus exposure and HLA in healthy donors. 13 Jbeta primers and 60 Vbeta primers were used for the PCR. The method was immunoSEQ multiplex PCR; TCRdb's version includes in-frame clones alone and lacks a portion of them. The sample shows approximately 50,000 clones, 55% to 65% of them seen only once. Note on this clone: Its antigen remains unknown.

Study-wide results and caveats: Some V segments could not be told apart, so they were left out, TRBV6-2 and TRBV6-3 among them. Later on, an analysis found that several of the most significant clusters appeared to be linked to common viral pathogens, which included parvovirus B19.

The V gene lost 5 bases and the J gene lost 3 bases, with 9 bases spanning the gap. The CDR3 is made up of 13 amino acids. The V gene's germline CDR1 is LGHNA and CDR2 YNFKEQ. V gene TRBV4-2 combines with J gene TRBJ2-3; D might be TRBD2 (5 bases). Sequencing was performed on PBMCs. The TCR sequence derives from a human donor in good health. DNA of the CDR3: TGTGCCAGCAGCAAACCGGGGACAGATACGCAGTATTTT. Protein sequence: CASSKPGTDTQYF.